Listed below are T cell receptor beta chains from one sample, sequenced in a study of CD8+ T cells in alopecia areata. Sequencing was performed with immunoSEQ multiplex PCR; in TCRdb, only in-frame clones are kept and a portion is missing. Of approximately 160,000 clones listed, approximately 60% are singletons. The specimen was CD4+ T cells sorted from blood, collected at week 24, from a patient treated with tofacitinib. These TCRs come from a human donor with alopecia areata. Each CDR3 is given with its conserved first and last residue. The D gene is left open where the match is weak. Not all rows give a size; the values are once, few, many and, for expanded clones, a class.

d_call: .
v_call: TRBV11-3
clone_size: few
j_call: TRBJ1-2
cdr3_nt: TGTGCCAGCAGCTTAGGGCGGGATGGCTACACCTTC
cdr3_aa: CASSLGRDGYTF

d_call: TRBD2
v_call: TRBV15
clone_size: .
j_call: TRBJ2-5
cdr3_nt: TGTGCCACCAGCAGAGAACGCGGGGGGACAGAGACCCAGTACTTC
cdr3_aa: CATSRERGGTETQYF

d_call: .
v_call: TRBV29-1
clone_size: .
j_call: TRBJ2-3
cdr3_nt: TGCAGCGGGCTTATATGGATCACAGATACGCAGTATTTT
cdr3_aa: CSGLIWITDTQYF

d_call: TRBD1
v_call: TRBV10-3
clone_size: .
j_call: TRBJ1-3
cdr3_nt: TGTGCCATCAGTACGGACAGGGGAAACACCATATATTTT
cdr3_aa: CAISTDRGNTIYF

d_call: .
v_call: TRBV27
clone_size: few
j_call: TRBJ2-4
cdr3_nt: TGTGCCAGCAGTTCGGACGGAGATGACATTCAGTACTTC
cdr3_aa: CASSSDGDDIQYF

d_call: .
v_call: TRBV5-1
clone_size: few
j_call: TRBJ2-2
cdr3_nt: TGCGCCAGCAGCTCCAACACCGGGGAGCTGTTTTTT
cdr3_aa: CASSSNTGELFF

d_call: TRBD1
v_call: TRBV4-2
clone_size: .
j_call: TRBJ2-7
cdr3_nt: TGTGCCAGCAGCCCATTAGGACAGGGATACGAGCAGTACTTC
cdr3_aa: CASSPLGQGYEQYF

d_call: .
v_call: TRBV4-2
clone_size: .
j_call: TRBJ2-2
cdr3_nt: TGTGCCAGCAGCCAAGTTATGGAAGCCGGGGAGCTGTTTTTT
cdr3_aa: CASSQVMEAGELFF

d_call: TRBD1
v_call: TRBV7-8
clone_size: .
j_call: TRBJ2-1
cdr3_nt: TGTGCCAGCAGCGGACGGGACAGCCACAATGAGCAGTTCTTC
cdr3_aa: CASSGRDSHNEQFF

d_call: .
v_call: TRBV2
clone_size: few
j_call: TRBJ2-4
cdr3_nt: TGTGCCAGCAGTGAAGGTGCGGATCCCATTCAGTACTTC
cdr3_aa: CASSEGADPIQYF

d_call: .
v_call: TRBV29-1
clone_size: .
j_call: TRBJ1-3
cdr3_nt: TGCAGCGTTGAAACCCAAGGAAACACCATATATTTT
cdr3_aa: CSVETQGNTIYF

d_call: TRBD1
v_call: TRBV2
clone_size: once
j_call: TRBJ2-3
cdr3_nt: TGTGCCAGCAGTGGACAGGGCTCTGACACAGATACGCAGTATTTT
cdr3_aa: CASSGQGSDTDTQYF

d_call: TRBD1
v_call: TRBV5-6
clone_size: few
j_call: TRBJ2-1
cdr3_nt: TGTGCCAGCAGCAAGAGGGACAGCTACAATGAGCAGTTCTTC
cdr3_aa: CASSKRDSYNEQFF

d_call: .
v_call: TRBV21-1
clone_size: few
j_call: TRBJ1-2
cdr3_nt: TGTGCCAGCAGCGAACAGGGGGCAACTAACTATGGCTACACCTTC
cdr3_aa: CASSEQGATNYGYTF

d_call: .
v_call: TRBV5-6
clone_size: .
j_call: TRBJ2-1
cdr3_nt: TGTGCCAGCAGCTTGGTATCCTACAATGAGCAGTTCTTC
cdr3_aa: CASSLVSYNEQFF